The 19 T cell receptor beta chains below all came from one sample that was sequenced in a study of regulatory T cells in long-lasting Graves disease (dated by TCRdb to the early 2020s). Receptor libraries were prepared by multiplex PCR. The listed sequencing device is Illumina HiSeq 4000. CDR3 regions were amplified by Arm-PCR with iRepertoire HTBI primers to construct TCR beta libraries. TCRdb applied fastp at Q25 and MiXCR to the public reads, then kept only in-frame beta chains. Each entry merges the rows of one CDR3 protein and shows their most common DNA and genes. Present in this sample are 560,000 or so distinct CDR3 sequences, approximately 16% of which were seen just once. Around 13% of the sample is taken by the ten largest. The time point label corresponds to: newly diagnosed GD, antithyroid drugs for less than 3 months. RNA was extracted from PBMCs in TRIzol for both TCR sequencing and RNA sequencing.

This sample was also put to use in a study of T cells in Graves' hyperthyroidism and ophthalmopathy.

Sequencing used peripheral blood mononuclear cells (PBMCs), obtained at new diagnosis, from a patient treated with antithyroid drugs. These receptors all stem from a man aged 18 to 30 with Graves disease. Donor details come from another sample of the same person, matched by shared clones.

CDR3 sequence reads: CSAHGLAGGRGYNEQFF. The CDR3 coding sequence is TGCAGTGCCCACGGGCTAGCGGGAGGGCGGGGTTACAATGAGCAGTTCTTC. The chain is built from TRBV20-1 and TRBJ2-1, with TRBD2 matching over 12 bases. J was trimmed by 4 bases and V by 6 bases; bases with no gene match: 13. The CDR3 runs 17 residues. In germline, CDR1 is DFQATT, CDR2 SNEGSKA (reference sequence).

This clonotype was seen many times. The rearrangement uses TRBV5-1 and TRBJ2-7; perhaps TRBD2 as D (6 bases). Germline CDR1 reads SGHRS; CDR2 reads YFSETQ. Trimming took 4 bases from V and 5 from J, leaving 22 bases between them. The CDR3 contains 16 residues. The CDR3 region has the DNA TGCGCCAGCAGCGTCGAGGCCGGGACTCGACTAAACGAGCAGTACTTC. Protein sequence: CASSVEAGTRLNEQYF.

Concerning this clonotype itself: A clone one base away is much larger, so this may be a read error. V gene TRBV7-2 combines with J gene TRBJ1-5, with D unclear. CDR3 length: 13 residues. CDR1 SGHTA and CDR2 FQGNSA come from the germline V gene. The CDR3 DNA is TGTGCCAGCAGCTTGCGAGACAATCAGCCCCGGCATTTT. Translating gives CASSLRDNQPRHF.

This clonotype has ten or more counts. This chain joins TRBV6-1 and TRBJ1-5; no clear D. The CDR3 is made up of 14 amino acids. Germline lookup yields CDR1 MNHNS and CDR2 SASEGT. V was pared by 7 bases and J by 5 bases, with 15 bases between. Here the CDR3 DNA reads TGTGCCAGCACCCCCCGCAGCAACTATCAGCCCCAGCATTTT. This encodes CASTPRSNYQPQHF.

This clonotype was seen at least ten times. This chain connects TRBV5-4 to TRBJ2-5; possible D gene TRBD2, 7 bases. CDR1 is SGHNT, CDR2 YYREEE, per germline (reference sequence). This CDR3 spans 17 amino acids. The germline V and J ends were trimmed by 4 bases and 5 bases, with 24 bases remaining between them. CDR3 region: CASSPAGVRGAMETQYF. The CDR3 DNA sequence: TGTGCCAGCAGCCCCGCGGGGGTACGGGGGGCCATGGAGACCCAGTACTTC.

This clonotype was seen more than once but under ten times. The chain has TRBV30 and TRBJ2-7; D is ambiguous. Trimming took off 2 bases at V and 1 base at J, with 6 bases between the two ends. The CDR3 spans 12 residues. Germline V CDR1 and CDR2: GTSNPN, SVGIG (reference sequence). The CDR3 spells CAWSFGSYEQYF. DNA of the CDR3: TGTGCCTGGAGTTTCGGGTCCTACGAGCAGTACTTC.

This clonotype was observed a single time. The DNA of the CDR3 is TGTGCCAGCAGTGGGCTAGCGGGAGGGCCTTTTAAGACAGATACGCAGTATTTT. Encoded protein: CASSGLAGGPFKTDTQYF. The rearrangement uses TRBV27 and TRBJ2-3; 12 positions agree with TRBD2. In germline, CDR1 is MNHEY, CDR2 SMNVEV (reference sequence). After removal of 5 bases from V and 3 bases from J, the junction contained 12 bases not matched to a gene. The CDR3 covers 18 residues.

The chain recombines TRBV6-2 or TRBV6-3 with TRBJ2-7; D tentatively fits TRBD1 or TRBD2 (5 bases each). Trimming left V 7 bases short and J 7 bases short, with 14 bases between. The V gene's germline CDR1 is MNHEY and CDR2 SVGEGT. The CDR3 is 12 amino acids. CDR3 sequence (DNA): TGTGCCAGCACCGAACAATGGGGGGAGCAGTACTTC. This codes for CASTEQWGEQYF.

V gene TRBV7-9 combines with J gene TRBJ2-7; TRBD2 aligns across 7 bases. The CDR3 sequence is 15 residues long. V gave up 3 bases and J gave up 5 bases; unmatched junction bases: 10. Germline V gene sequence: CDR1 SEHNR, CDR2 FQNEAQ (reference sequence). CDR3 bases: TGTGCCAGCAGCTTCAGGCGGGAGTTGTCGAACGAGCAGTACTTC. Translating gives CASSFRRELSNEQYF.

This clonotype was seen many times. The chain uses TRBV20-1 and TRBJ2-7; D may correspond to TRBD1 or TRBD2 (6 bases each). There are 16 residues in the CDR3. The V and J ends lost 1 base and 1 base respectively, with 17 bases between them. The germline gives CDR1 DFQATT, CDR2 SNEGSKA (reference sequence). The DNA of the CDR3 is TGCAGTGCTAGAGCTCCCGAGGGGGGCAGGTCCTACGAGCAGTACTTC. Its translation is CSARAPEGGRSYEQYF.

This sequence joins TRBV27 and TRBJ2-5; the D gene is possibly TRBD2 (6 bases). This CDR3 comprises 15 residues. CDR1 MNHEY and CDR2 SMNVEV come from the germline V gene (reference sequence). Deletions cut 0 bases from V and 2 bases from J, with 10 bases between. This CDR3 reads CASSLSTAGQETQYF. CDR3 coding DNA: TGTGCCAGCAGTTTATCGACGGCGGGGCAAGAGACCCAGTACTTC.

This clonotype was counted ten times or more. CDR3: CASSDASEQYF. The CDR3, as DNA: TGTGCCAGCAGTGACGCGTCCGAGCAGTACTTC. The gene calls are TRBV2 and TRBJ2-7; D ambiguous. CDR3 length: 11 residues. Germline CDR1 is SNHLY and CDR2 is FYNNEI. Trimming stripped 3 bases from V and 6 bases from J, with 6 bases between.

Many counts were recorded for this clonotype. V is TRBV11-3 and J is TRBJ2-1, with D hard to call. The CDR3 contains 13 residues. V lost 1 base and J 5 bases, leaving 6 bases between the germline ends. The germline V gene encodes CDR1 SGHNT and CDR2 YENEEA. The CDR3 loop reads CASSLVADNEQFF. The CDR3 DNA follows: TGTGCCAGCAGCTTAGTCGCCGACAATGAGCAGTTCTTC.

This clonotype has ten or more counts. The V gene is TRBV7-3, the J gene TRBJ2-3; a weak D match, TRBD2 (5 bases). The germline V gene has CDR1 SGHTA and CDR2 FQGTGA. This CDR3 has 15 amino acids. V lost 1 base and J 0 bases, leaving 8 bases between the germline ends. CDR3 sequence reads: CASSLNGLSTDTQYF. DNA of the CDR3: TGTGCCAGCAGCTTAAACGGACTGAGCACAGATACGCAGTATTTT.

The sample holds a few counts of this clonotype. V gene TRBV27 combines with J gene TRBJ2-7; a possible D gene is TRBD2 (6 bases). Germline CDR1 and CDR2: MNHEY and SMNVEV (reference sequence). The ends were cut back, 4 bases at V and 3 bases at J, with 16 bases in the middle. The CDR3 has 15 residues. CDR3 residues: CASSSPAREDYEQYF. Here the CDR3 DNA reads TGTGCCAGCAGTTCCCCCGCCAGGGAGGACTACGAGCAGTACTTC.

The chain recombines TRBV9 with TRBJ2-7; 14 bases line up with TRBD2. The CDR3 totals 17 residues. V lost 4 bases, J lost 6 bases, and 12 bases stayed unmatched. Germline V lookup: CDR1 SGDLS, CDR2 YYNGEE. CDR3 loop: CASSLGTSGGPGGEQYF. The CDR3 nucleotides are TGTGCCAGCAGCCTTGGGACTAGCGGGGGCCCAGGAGGCGAGCAGTACTTC.

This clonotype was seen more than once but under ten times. The DNA for the CDR3 is TGCGCCAGCAGCTTAGAGCGGGAGTACCAGTTCTTC. Protein sequence: CASSLEREYQFF. The V and J genes are TRBV5-1 and TRBJ2-1; TRBD2 agrees at 8 bases. The J segment lost 13 bases and the V segment lost 2 bases, leaving 5 bases of the junction unmatched. Germline loops: CDR1 SGHRS, CDR2 YFSETQ. This CDR3 has 12 amino acids.

The CDR3 DNA reads as TGCAGTGCTAGACTAGTTCTGGGAACCGGGGAGCTGTTTTTT. It specifies CSARLVLGTGELFF. This chain joins TRBV20-1 and TRBJ2-2, with D uncertain. CDR1 is DFQATT and CDR2 is SNEGSKA in the germline V gene (reference sequence). The CDR3 totals 14 residues. The germline V and J ends were trimmed by 2 bases and 5 bases, with 12 bases remaining between them.

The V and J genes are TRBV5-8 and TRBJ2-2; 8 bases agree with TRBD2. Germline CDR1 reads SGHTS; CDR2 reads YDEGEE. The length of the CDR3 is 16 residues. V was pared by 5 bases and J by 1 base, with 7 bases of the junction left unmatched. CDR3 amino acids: CASSRSGGENTGELFF. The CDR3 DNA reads TGTGCCAGCAGTAGGAGCGGGGGAGAGAACACCGGGGAGCTGTTTTTT. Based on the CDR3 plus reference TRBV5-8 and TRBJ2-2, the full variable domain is EAGVTQSPTHLIKTRGQQATLRCSPISGHTSVYWYQQALGLGLQFLLWYDEGEERNRGNFPPRFSGRQFPNYSSELNVNALELEDSALYLCASSRSGGENTGELFFGEGSRLTVL.